This paragraph covers one TCR beta chain sequence. What it recognizes is unknown. The sample belongs to a study of cytomegalovirus exposure and HLA in healthy donors. Looking at the study overall: The same platform used for the 666 first-cohort repertoires was also used for the 120 validation repertoires, as a later analysis reported. Whole-study results and caveats: The study flagged around 160 TCR beta chains as cytomegalovirus-associated. Diagnosis of cytomegalovirus status made by the classifier reportedly showed high specificity and sensitivity. According to a subsequent analysis, TCR clusters from the first cohort were inclined to appear together in the 130 or so validation repertoires.

This table comes from immunoSEQ multiplex PCR, and its TCRdb copy is limited to in-frame clones, with some not included. In the table there are about 220,000 clones, 75% to 95% of which are singletons. The TCR comes from a woman younger than 35 in good health and CMV-seronegative. What was sequenced was PBMCs.

CDR3 bases: TGCGCCAGCAGCCAAGTCGGTTTACAGGACAGGGGGCGGAATGAGCAGTTCTTC. Its translation: CASSQVGLQDRGRNEQFF. V and J are TRBV4-1 and TRBJ2-1, with 11 bases aligning to TRBD1. V lost 1 base to trimming and J lost 7 bases; unmatched junction nucleotides: 12. The germline gives CDR1 MGHRA, CDR2 YSYEKL. The CDR3 runs to 18 residues.